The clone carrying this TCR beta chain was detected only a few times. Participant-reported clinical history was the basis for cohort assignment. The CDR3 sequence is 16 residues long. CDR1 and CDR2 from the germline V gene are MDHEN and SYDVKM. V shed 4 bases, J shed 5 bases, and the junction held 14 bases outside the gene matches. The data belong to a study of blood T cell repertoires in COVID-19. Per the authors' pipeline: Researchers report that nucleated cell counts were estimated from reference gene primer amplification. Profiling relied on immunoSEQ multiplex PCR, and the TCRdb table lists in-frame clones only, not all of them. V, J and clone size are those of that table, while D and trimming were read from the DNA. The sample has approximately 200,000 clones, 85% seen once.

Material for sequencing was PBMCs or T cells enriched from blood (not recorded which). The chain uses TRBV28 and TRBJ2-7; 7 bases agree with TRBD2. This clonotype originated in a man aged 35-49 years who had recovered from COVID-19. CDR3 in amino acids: CASSSSWGGKGNEQYF. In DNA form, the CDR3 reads TGTGCCAGCAGTTCCTCGTGGGGGGGAAAGGGTAACGAGCAGTACTTC.